The sequence of this TCR beta chain was determined in a study of CD8+ T cells in alopecia areata. Study-wide context: Treated patients received oral tofacitinib, 5 to 10 mg twice daily. Affected scalp percentage set treated patients' severity scores. Study-level points and caveats: Tofacitinib produced a significant decrease in scalp clonality and in expanded CD8+ clones among the top 100. The treated group had a single nonresponder, limiting CD8+ expansion-response conclusions.

TCR sequencing used cDNA made by reverse transcription of extracted RNA. Generated by immunoSEQ multiplex PCR, the TCRdb table keeps only in-frame clones and is missing some. The repertoire includes fewer than 150,000 clones, roughly 56% of them detected once, and under 3.5% sits in the top ten. Treatment meaning: oral pan-JAK inhibitor, 5-10 mg twice daily. In the case of this clone: No antigen is known for it.

The CDR3 runs 14 residues. V lost 3 bases and J 5 bases, leaving 13 bases between the germline ends. CDR1 SGHDN and CDR2 FVKESK come from the germline V gene. The genes are TRBV14 and TRBJ1-2; maybe TRBD1 (6 bases). The origin of this receptor is a human donor with alopecia areata. Sample: CD4+ T cells sorted from blood, taken at week 24, from a patient treated with tofacitinib. CDR3 region: CASSHSGGSYGYTF. The CDR3 nucleotides are TGTGCCAGCAGCCATAGCGGGGGCTCGTATGGCTACACCTTC.